Listed below are T cell receptor beta chains from one sample, sequenced in a study of blood T cell repertoires in COVID-19. Profiling relied on immunoSEQ multiplex PCR, and the TCRdb table lists in-frame clones only, not all of them. The sample shows roughly 340,000 clones, about 90% of them seen only once. Sequencing was carried out using peripheral blood. Every receptor here comes from a woman in her seventies with COVID-19, enrolled during active disease. Each CDR3 is given with its conserved first and last residue. A D gene is named only where the DNA matches it firmly. Clone size is stated in some rows and not others, as once, few, many or a class when expanded.

TGTGCCAGTAGAACGGGAATTACTGAAGCTTTCTTT	CASRTGITEAFF	TRBV19	TRBJ1-1	-	-
TGTGCCAGCAGCTTAGCGAGGGAGGGAAAGATCCAGTACTTC	CASSLAREGKIQYF	TRBV7-9	TRBJ2-5	-	TRBD2
TGCAGCGTTGCAGGGACAGGGATTAATGAAAAACTGTTTTTT	CSVAGTGINEKLFF	TRBV29-1	TRBJ1-4	-	TRBD1
TGTGCCAGCAGGCCAGGACAGGGAGACGAAAAACTGTTTTTT	CASRPGQGDEKLFF	TRBV21-1	TRBJ1-4	few	-
TGTGCCAGCAGCCTAAGACAGGGGTTGGCCAACGTCCTGACTTTC	CASSLRQGLANVLTF	TRBV11-1	TRBJ2-6	-	TRBD1
TGTGCCAGCAGTTTAAAGGGACAGGGGGGCTACGAGCAGTACTTC	CASSLKGQGGYEQYF	TRBV27	TRBJ2-7	-	TRBD1
TGCGCCAGCAGCGTGACAGGAGGTAATGAAAAACTGTTTTTT	CASSVTGGNEKLFF	TRBV5-1	TRBJ1-4	-	-
TGTGCCAGCAGGGGGCAATGGGGAACTGAAGCTTTCTTT	CASRGQWGTEAFF	TRBV5-4	TRBJ1-1	-	-
TGCGCCAGCAGCCCAGGGGGCCGGGGGGACGAGCAGTACTTC	CASSPGGRGDEQYF	TRBV4-1	TRBJ2-7	-	-
TGTGCCAGCAGCGTAGATGAGAGTACTGGAAACACCATATATTTT	CASSVDESTGNTIYF	TRBV9	TRBJ1-3	-	-
TGTGCCAGCAGCCAAGAGGAGGCAGGGGGTAAGGACGAGCAGTACTTC	CASSQEEAGGKDEQYF	TRBV3-1/TRBV3-2	TRBJ2-7	-	TRBD1
TGTGCCTGGAGTGATAGGGAGGGCTACACCTTC	CAWSDREGYTF	TRBV30	TRBJ1-2	-	-
TGTGCCAGCAGTGAAGGACAGGGGGCTCGTTCACCCCTCCACTTT	CASSEGQGARSPLHF	TRBV25-1	TRBJ1-6	-	TRBD1
TGCGTTACACAGAGATCATTAAACACTGAAGCTTTCTTT	CVTQRSLNTEAFF	TRBV10-1	TRBJ1-1	once	-
TGTGCCAGCAGTGTACACGGGGGAAGCTCCTACAATGAGCAGTTCTTC	CASSVHGGSSYNEQFF	TRBV27	TRBJ2-1	-	-
TGTGCCAGCAGCCCCTGGACAGGGGAGTATTCACCCCTCCACTTT	CASSPWTGEYSPLHF	TRBV7-2	TRBJ1-6	-	TRBD1
TGTGCCAGCAGTTTTTATAGTCAGGGGAACACTGAAGCTTTCTTT	CASSFYSQGNTEAFF	TRBV6-5	TRBJ1-1	-	-
TGTGCCAGCAGTGAGTGGCGGTCCGGGGAGCTGTTTTTT	CASSEWRSGELFF	TRBV6-1	TRBJ2-2	-	-
TGTGCCAGCTCACCAGGGCAGACCGACGGCTCACCCCTCCACTTT	CASSPGQTDGSPLHF	TRBV18	TRBJ1-6	-	-
TGTGCCAGCAGCTCCCTAACCCCGACAGAGAATAAAGAGACCCAGTACTTC	CASSSLTPTENKETQYF	TRBV13	TRBJ2-5	-	-
TGCGCCAGCAGCTTAACAGGGGCCGGCGAGCAGTACTTC	CASSLTGAGEQYF	TRBV5-1	TRBJ2-7	-	TRBD1
TGTGCCAGCAGCTTGGGGGGACAGCCTAGCAATCAGCCCCAGCATTTT	CASSLGGQPSNQPQHF	TRBV13	TRBJ1-5	-	TRBD1
TGCGCCAGCAGCTTGGACAGGGAGGGCAACTATGGCTACACCTTC	CASSLDREGNYGYTF	TRBV5-1	TRBJ1-2	once	-
TGTGCCAGCAGCTCCGGGACTAGCTACGAGCAGTACTTC	CASSSGTSYEQYF	TRBV5-4	TRBJ2-7	-	TRBD2
TGTGCCAGCAGCTTAGTGTCAGGGGTTGGCTATGGCTACACCTTC	CASSLVSGVGYGYTF	TRBV7-9	TRBJ1-2	-	-
TGTGCCAGCAGCCACTACAGGGAGAACACTGAAGCTTTCTTT	CASSHYRENTEAFF	TRBV7-8	TRBJ1-1	once	-
TGCGCCAGCAGCTTGGATCCGGGGAACACTGAAGCTTTCTTT	CASSLDPGNTEAFF	TRBV5-1	TRBJ1-1	-	-
TGTGCCAGTAGCCCACTTGGGGCACCAAGCACAGATACGCAGTATTTT	CASSPLGAPSTDTQYF	TRBV19	TRBJ2-3	-	-
TGCGCCACCTCGGGGGGAAAACTGTTTTTT	CATSGGKLFF	TRBV23-1	TRBJ1-4	-	-
TGTGCCAGCAGCTTAGCGGCTCCGTCCGCGGGTGAAAAACTGTTTTTT	CASSLAAPSAGEKLFF	TRBV7-9	TRBJ1-4	-	-
TGTGCCATCATACGGGACATTGGAAACACCATATATTTT	CAIIRDIGNTIYF	TRBV10-3	TRBJ1-3	-	-
TGTGCCAGCAGCGTAGCTCCAGCAGGCTACGAGCAGTACTTC	CASSVAPAGYEQYF	TRBV9	TRBJ2-7	-	-
TGTGCCACCGAACCCCCTCGAGAGCACGCGGGGGACACTGAAGCTTTCTTT	CATEPPREHAGDTEAFF	TRBV21-1	TRBJ1-1	once	-
TGTGCCAGCATGACCAGGGGATGGGATTCACCCCTCCACTTT	CASMTRGWDSPLHF	TRBV6-5	TRBJ1-6	-	-
TGTGCCAGCGGGAAGGCGGGGACGTCCTACGAGCAGTACTTC	CASGKAGTSYEQYF	TRBV28	TRBJ2-7	-	-
TGTGCCAGCACTAATACAGGGTCGGGTGAAGCTTTCTTT	CASTNTGSGEAFF	TRBV12-3/TRBV12-4	TRBJ1-1	-	-
TGTGCCTGGAGTGATGGGGCTAATCAGCCCCAGCATTTT	CAWSDGANQPQHF	TRBV30	TRBJ1-5	-	-
TGTGCCAGCAGTTTATCGAGTTCCTATGGCTACACCTTC	CASSLSSSYGYTF	TRBV28	TRBJ1-2	-	-
TGTGCCAGCAGCTGGGACAGGGGAGGAAACACCATATATTTT	CASSWDRGGNTIYF	TRBV2	TRBJ1-3	-	TRBD1
TGTGCCAGCAGTTACTCTGCAGGGAACACTGAAGCTTTCTTT	CASSYSAGNTEAFF	TRBV6-5	TRBJ1-1	-	-
TGTGCCAGCAGCTTGGGGTTCGGGACAGGAACCTACGAGCAGTACTTC	CASSLGFGTGTYEQYF	TRBV6-6	TRBJ2-7	-	TRBD1
TGTGCCAGCAGCCAGTCTAGCGTCACAGATACGCAGTATTTT	CASSQSSVTDTQYF	TRBV3-1/TRBV3-2	TRBJ2-3	-	-
TGTGCCAGCAGCGGTGGGGACTCCCTTGAAGCTTTCTTT	CASSGGDSLEAFF	TRBV9	TRBJ1-1	-	-
TGTGCCAGCAGCCCTTATCTGCGGGGGACTGTTCCTTCCTACGAGCAGTACTTC	CASSPYLRGTVPSYEQYF	TRBV7-3	TRBJ2-7	-	TRBD2
TGCGCCAGCAGCCAAGATGAAGGACTCATCTATGGCTACACCTTC	CASSQDEGLIYGYTF	TRBV4-3	TRBJ1-2	-	-
TGTGCCAGCAGCCAAGATCCGACTGAAGCTTTCTTT	CASSQDPTEAFF	TRBV4-2	TRBJ1-1	-	-
TGTGCCAGCTCACGTCGGGACACCTCTAGCACAGATACGCAGTATTTT	CASSRRDTSSTDTQYF	TRBV18	TRBJ2-3	-	-
TGTGCCAGCAGCGTAGTAGGTAGCGGGGCATCGGGGGAAGAGACCCAGTACTTC	CASSVVGSGASGEETQYF	TRBV9	TRBJ2-5	-	TRBD2
TGTGCCAGCAGCCGACCCGTTGGGACTAGCGGACCCTTAAATGAGCAGTTCTTC	CASSRPVGTSGPLNEQFF	TRBV3-1/TRBV3-2	TRBJ2-1	-	TRBD2
TGTGCCAGCAGTGAACGGACAGGGAGCACCTACGAGCAGTACTTC	CASSERTGSTYEQYF	TRBV6-1	TRBJ2-7	-	TRBD1
TGTGCCCCCGGGCAGGGCGGCACCGGGGAGCTGTTTTTT	CAPGQGGTGELFF	TRBV7-9	TRBJ2-2	-	-
TGCAGTGCTAGTGTACAGGGGGGCTATGGCTACACCTTC	CSASVQGGYGYTF	TRBV20-1	TRBJ1-2	-	TRBD1